Below, 32 T cell receptor beta chains from the same sample are listed, as sequenced in a study of blood T cell repertoires in COVID-19. The assay was immunoSEQ multiplex PCR, and TCRdb's table has in-frame clones only and misses some. The sample lists more than 350,000 clones, around 92% seen once, with approximately 3% in the top ten. Material for sequencing was peripheral blood. The receptors were sampled from a woman in her 30s with COVID-19, enrolled during active disease.

This clone appeared once. This sequence joins TRBV11-2 and TRBJ1-2, with TRBD1 matching 10 bases. This CDR3 contains 16 residues. Germline V gene sequence: CDR1 SGHAT, CDR2 FQNNGV. Unmatched junction bases numbered 5, after V lost 1 base and J lost 3 bases. CDR3 DNA: TGTGCCAGCAGCTTAGTTCCGACAGGGGGCCACTATGGCTACACCTTC. It yields the protein CASSLVPTGGHYGYTF.

This sequence joins TRBV11-3 and TRBJ2-7, with D hard to call. CDR1 and CDR2 from the germline V gene are SGHNT and YENEEA. V was cut by 1 base and J by 3 bases, with 4 bases left in between. The CDR3 is 12 residues long. The CDR3 bases are TGTGCCAGCAGCTTAGCCGGCTACGAGCAGTACGTC. Translation: CASSLAGYEQYV.

This clone showed up just once. The V and J genes are TRBV2 and TRBJ1-5; tentative D call: TRBD1 (5 bases). This CDR3 comprises 14 residues. Germline loops: CDR1 SNHLY, CDR2 FYNNEI. V dropped 5 bases and J dropped 1 base, with 9 bases sitting between them. CDR3 in amino acids: CASSYDSSNQPQHF. For the CDR3, the DNA is TGTGCCAGCAGTTACGACAGCAGCAATCAGCCCCAGCATTTT. Filled out from reference TRBV2 and TRBJ1-5, the complete variable domain reads EPEVTQTPSHQVTQMGQEVILRCVPISNHLYFYWYRQILGQKVEFLVSFYNNEISEKSEIFDDQFSVERPDGSNFTLKIRSTKLEDSAMYFCASSYDSSNQPQHFGDGTRLSIL.

The rearrangement links TRBV19 to TRBJ1-1, with TRBD1 matching 7 bases. This CDR3 contains 17 residues. Germline loops: CDR1 LNHDA, CDR2 SQIVND (reference sequence). Trimming at V came to 1 base and at J to 4 bases, leaving 12 bases not matched to a gene. The CDR3 nucleotides read TGTGCCAGTAGTATAGGCCGGATGACAGGGACGGCCACTGAAGCTTTCTTT. This gives the protein CASSIGRMTGTATEAFF. Filled out from reference TRBV19 and TRBJ1-1, the complete variable domain reads DGGITQSPKYLFRKEGQNVTLSCEQNLNHDAMYWYRQDPGQGLRLIYYSQIVNDFQKGDIAEGYSVSREKKESFPLTVTSAQKNPTAFYLCASSIGRMTGTATEAFFGQGTRLTVV.

This chain joins TRBV28 and TRBJ1-3; D remains unclear. CDR1 is MDHEN, CDR2 SYDVKM, per germline. Trimming stripped 2 bases from V and 4 bases from J, with 12 bases between. The CDR3 runs 15 residues. CDR3 region: CASSLTTVLGNTIYF. The DNA for the CDR3 is TGTGCCAGCAGTTTAACCACAGTGCTAGGAAACACCATATATTTT.

The chain has TRBV2 and TRBJ2-4; D unclear. CDR1 is SNHLY, CDR2 FYNNEI, per germline. The V gene lost 0 bases and the J gene lost 0 bases, with 15 bases spanning the gap. CDR3 length: 18 residues. In DNA, the CDR3 is TGTGCCAGCAGTGAAGCGCTTCCCAACCACATAGCCAAAAACATTCAGTACTTC. Translation: CASSEALPNHIAKNIQYF.

The chain is built from TRBV4-3 and TRBJ1-3; 7 bases are shared with TRBD1. This CDR3 has 16 amino acids. Germline V gene data show CDR1 as LGHNA and CDR2 as YSLEER. V shed 3 bases and J 2 bases; nucleotides not matched to a gene: 7. The CDR3 DNA reads as TGCGCCAGCAGCCATGAGTTACAGGGGACTGGAAACACCATATATTTT. Protein: CASSHELQGTGNTIYF.

J is TRBJ1-1 and V is TRBV15; weak D call: TRBD1 (6 bases). The CDR3 extends over 13 amino acids. CDR1 and CDR2 (germline): LNHNV, YYDKDF (reference sequence). V gave up 3 bases and J gave up 7 bases, with 12 bases separating them. CDR3 sequence (DNA): TGTGCCACCAGCAGGTCAGGGGTAGGTGAAGCTTTCTTT. This sequence encodes CATSRSGVGEAFF.

V gene TRBV25-1 combines with J gene TRBJ2-7, with a possible D match to TRBD1 (5 bases). Germline V CDR1 and CDR2: MGHDK, SYGVNS. This CDR3 contains 12 residues. V shed 6 bases and J shed 4 bases, with 10 bases lying between them. The CDR3 loop is CASSDQGYEQYV. CDR3 sequence (DNA): TGTGCCAGCAGCGACCAGGGTTACGAGCAGTACGTC.

The rearrangement links TRBV3-1 (or the pseudogene TRBV3-2) to TRBJ2-1; 8 bases agree with TRBD2. This CDR3 spans 16 amino acids. The V gene end was trimmed by 6 bases and the J gene end by 2 bases; junction bases not matched to a gene: 9. Germline assignment: CDR1 LGHDT and CDR2 YNNKEL (reference sequence). CDR3 sequence reads: CASSRGGSGPYNEQFF. CDR3 in DNA: TGTGCCAGCAGTCGCGGGGGGTCTGGCCCCTACAATGAGCAGTTCTTC.

This clone was recorded only once. The V gene is TRBV27, the J gene TRBJ2-7, with TRBD2 as a possible D gene (5 bases). Germline V gene lookup returns CDR1 MNHEY and CDR2 SMNVEV (reference sequence). Between the trimmed V and J ends, which lost 2 bases and 0 bases, there was a span of 11 bases. This CDR3 region has 15 residues. This CDR3 reads CASSLQAESSYEQYF. In DNA form, the CDR3 reads TGTGCCAGCAGTTTACAAGCGGAGAGCTCCTACGAGCAGTACTTC.

J is TRBJ2-2 and V is TRBV7-8, with 13 bases lining up with TRBD2. The CDR3 has 16 amino acids. The germline gives CDR1 SGHVS, CDR2 FQNEAQ. V lost 5 bases to trimming and J lost 7 bases; unmatched junction nucleotides: 7. CDR3 in DNA: TGTGCCAGCAGCATACTAGCGGGGGGGCCTGACGGGGAGCTGTTTTTT. It translates to CASSILAGGPDGELFF.

The chain has TRBV6-2 or TRBV6-3 and TRBJ1-1; unclear D gene. There are 16 residues in the CDR3. Per germline, CDR1 MNHEY and CDR2 SVGEGT. V was trimmed by 0 bases and J by 0 bases, leaving 11 bases between them. For the CDR3, the DNA is TGTGCCAGCAGTTACTCGTCTGCGGGGATGAACACTGAAGCTTTCTTT. It encodes CASSYSSAGMNTEAFF.

This chain uses TRBV24-1 with TRBJ1-4; the match to TRBD1 covers 8 bases. The CDR3 extends over 16 amino acids. Looked up from germline, CDR1 is KGHDR and CDR2 is SFDVKD. V was pared by 4 bases and J by 5 bases, with 8 bases of the junction left unmatched. CDR3 in DNA: TGTGCCACCAGTGACCCTGGACAGGGCGAGAATGAAAAACTGTTTTTT. This sequence encodes CATSDPGQGENEKLFF.

The gene calls are TRBV9 and TRBJ1-5; tentatively, D is TRBD1 (6 bases). The CDR3 has 13 residues. Germline V gene data show CDR1 as SGDLS and CDR2 as YYNGEE. The V and J ends lost 4 bases and 3 bases respectively, with 8 bases between them. Here the CDR3 reads CASSYRDNQPQHF. In DNA form, the CDR3 reads TGTGCCAGCAGCTACAGGGACAATCAGCCCCAGCATTTT.

The chain employs TRBV5-5 and TRBJ1-1; 9 bases are a match to TRBD1. The germline V gene encodes CDR1 SGHKS and CDR2 YYEKEE (reference sequence). J was trimmed by 4 bases and V by 4 bases; bases with no gene match: 8. The CDR3 loop spans 15 amino acids. The CDR3 region is CASSGDRVESTEAFF. As DNA, the CDR3 is TGTGCCAGCAGCGGGGACAGGGTTGAGAGCACTGAAGCTTTCTTT.

J is TRBJ2-1 and V is TRBV7-8, with D possibly being TRBD1 (6 bases). V lost 5 bases to trimming and J lost 5 bases, with 16 bases between them. There are 15 residues in the CDR3. Looked up from germline, CDR1 is SGHVS and CDR2 is FQNEAQ. The CDR3 region is CASSQGQQRNNEQFF. CDR3 nucleotide sequence: TGTGCCAGCAGCCAAGGACAGCAAAGGAACAATGAGCAGTTCTTC.

The rearrangement joins TRBV7-6 to TRBJ2-2; 7 bases match TRBD2. Trimming took 2 bases from V and 4 from J; bases not matched to a gene: 7. The CDR3 is 16 amino acids. Germline V gives CDR1 SGHVS, CDR2 FNYEAQ. The CDR3 spells CASSLPSGTTTGELFF. CDR3 DNA: TGTGCCAGCAGCTTACCCAGCGGGACTACCACCGGGGAGCTGTTTTTT.

The genes are TRBV6-5 and TRBJ2-1; D perhaps matches TRBD2 (7 bases). CDR3 size: 14 residues. CDR1 and CDR2 from the germline V gene are MNHEY and SVGAGI. Trimming took off 6 bases at V and 5 bases at J, with 14 bases between the two ends. Here the CDR3 DNA reads TGTGCCAGCAGACCAGAGGGGGGGAACAATGAGCAGTTCTTC. This translates into CASRPEGGNNEQFF.

DNA of the CDR3: TGTGCCAGCAGATTGGGACTAGCGGGAACAGATACGCAGTATTTT. Amino acid sequence: CASRLGLAGTDTQYF. The chain is built from TRBV27 and TRBJ2-3, with 13 positions matching TRBD2. Germline V CDR1 and CDR2: MNHEY, SMNVEV (reference sequence). The CDR3 sequence is 15 residues long. J was trimmed by 3 bases and V by 6 bases; bases with no gene match: 3.

The chain has TRBV19 and TRBJ2-2; 7 bases are a match to TRBD1. Germline assignment: CDR1 LNHDA and CDR2 SQIVND (reference sequence). The length of the CDR3 is 15 residues. J lost 4 bases, V lost 8 bases, and 10 bases had no gene match. This CDR3 is CASWAGTAITGELFF. The CDR3 DNA is TGTGCCAGTTGGGCAGGGACAGCTATCACCGGGGAGCTGTTTTTT.

The J gene is TRBJ1-1, the V gene TRBV6-2 or TRBV6-3; 10 positions agree with TRBD1. The CDR3 has 16 residues. Germline-derived CDR1 and CDR2 are MNHEY and SVGEGT. With V trimmed by 4 bases and J by 4 bases, 9 bases remained unmatched. CDR3 nucleotides: TGTGCCAGCAGTTTTCCCGCGACAGGGGGCGTCACTGAAGCTTTCTTT. This sequence encodes CASSFPATGGVTEAFF.

CDR3 in amino acids: CASSPWTGSGYTF. DNA for the CDR3: TGTGCCAGCAGCCCTTGGACAGGGAGTGGCTACACCTTC. This chain links TRBV5-4 with TRBJ1-2, with 8 bases that match TRBD1. The CDR3 is made up of 13 amino acids. Germline V gene sequence: CDR1 SGHNT, CDR2 YYREEE (reference sequence). Germline trimming cut 4 bases from V and 7 bases from J; bases unmatched to any gene: 6.

CDR3 loop: CATSDRTGWLDTQYF. The CDR3 DNA follows: TGTGCCACCAGTGACCGGACAGGGTGGTTGGATACGCAGTATTTT. V usage is TRBV24-1 and J usage is TRBJ2-3, with 8 bases lining up with TRBD1. The CDR3 consists of 15 residues. Germline V gene data show CDR1 as KGHDR and CDR2 as SFDVKD. Trimming removed 4 bases from V and 6 bases from J; junction bases left unmatched: 8.

This chain uses TRBV2 with TRBJ2-4; D might be TRBD2 (6 bases). This CDR3 region has 15 residues. Trimming left V 4 bases short and J 7 bases short, with 17 bases between. From germline, CDR1 is SNHLY and CDR2 FYNNEI. CDR3 protein: CASSARTSLGNIQYF. The CDR3 DNA sequence: TGTGCCAGCAGTGCTCGAACTAGCTTGGGCAACATTCAGTACTTC.

This clone showed up just once. The chain has TRBV28 and TRBJ2-7; D perhaps matches TRBD1 (6 bases). V dropped 6 bases and J dropped 1 base, with 19 bases sitting between them. Germline V lookup: CDR1 MDHEN, CDR2 SYDVKM. CDR3 length: 16 amino acids. For the CDR3, the DNA is TGTGCCAGCAGGGGGAACCGGGACACCCCATCCTACGAGCAGTACTTC. Translated, it gives CASRGNRDTPSYEQYF.

The CDR3 protein is CASSYSSEKLFF. The CDR3 DNA reads as TGTGCCAGCAGTTACTCTAGTGAAAAACTGTTTTTT. This chain joins TRBV6-6 and TRBJ1-4; D not resolved. V lost 0 bases and J lost 7, with 3 bases in between. Germline CDR1 is MNHNY and CDR2 is SVGAGI (reference sequence). The CDR3 extends over 12 amino acids.

The chain uses TRBV9 and TRBJ1-2; D may be TRBD1 (5 bases). CDR1 and CDR2 (germline): SGDLS, YYNGEE. V was cut by 0 bases and J by 6 bases, with 9 bases left in between. The CDR3 runs to 13 residues. CDR3 loop: CASSVADSNGYTF. The CDR3 DNA reads TGTGCCAGCAGCGTAGCCGACAGTAATGGCTACACCTTC.

J is TRBJ1-2 and V is TRBV27; 8 positions agree with TRBD1. V shed 4 bases and J 1 base; nucleotides not matched to a gene: 8. The V gene's germline CDR1 is MNHEY and CDR2 SMNVEV (reference sequence). The CDR3 length is 16 residues. CDR3 in DNA: TGTGCCAGCAGTTGGGCAGGGGGCGCGGGTAACTATGGCTACACCTTC. This sequence encodes CASSWAGGAGNYGYTF.

With regard to this clone: This sample includes further DNA sequences coding for the same CDR3. This rearrangement joins TRBV15 to TRBJ1-3; D is possibly TRBD1 (5 bases). CDR3 size: 14 residues. The V end lost 0 bases, the J end lost 4 bases, and 7 bases lay between the germline ends. Germline V gene data show CDR1 as LNHNV and CDR2 as YYDKDF (reference sequence). CDR3 loop: CATSRDRAGNTIYF. DNA of the CDR3: TGTGCCACCAGCAGAGACAGGGCAGGAAACACCATATATTTT. Supplemented by reference TRBV15 and TRBJ1-3, the full variable domain reads DAMVIQNPRYQVTQFGKPVTLSCSQTLNHNVMYWYQQKSSQAPKLLFHYYDKDFNNEADTPDNFQSRRPNTSFCFLDIRSPGLGDTAMYLCATSRDRAGNTIYFGEGSWLTVV.

About this clone itself: Because the CDR3's place on the DNA is in doubt, the DNA is left out and the CDR3 is given as listed by TCRdb. V usage is TRBV28 and J usage is TRBJ1-1; the D segment call TRBD1 is taken from the table without a DNA check. The CDR3 is 15 amino acids long, termini counted. CDR1 is MDHEN, CDR2 SYDVKM, per germline. This chain's CDR3 is CASSFLAGRYTEAFF.

The table lists this clone with a count of one. The V and J genes are TRBV19 and TRBJ1-1, with 7 positions matching TRBD1. The V gene's germline CDR1 is LNHDA and CDR2 SQIVND (reference sequence). The CDR3 loop spans 15 amino acids. J gave up 5 bases and V 3 bases, and 9 bases lay outside the gene matches. The CDR3, as DNA: TGTGCCAGTAGTATTGAGCCAGGGGGAGTGACTGAAGCTTTCTTT. As protein: CASSIEPGGVTEAFF. The entire variable domain, with the rest obtained from reference TRBV19 and TRBJ1-1, is as follows: DGGITQSPKYLFRKEGQNVTLSCEQNLNHDAMYWYRQDPGQGLRLIYYSQIVNDFQKGDIAEGYSVSREKKESFPLTVTSAQKNPTAFYLCASSIEPGGVTEAFFGQGTRLTVV.